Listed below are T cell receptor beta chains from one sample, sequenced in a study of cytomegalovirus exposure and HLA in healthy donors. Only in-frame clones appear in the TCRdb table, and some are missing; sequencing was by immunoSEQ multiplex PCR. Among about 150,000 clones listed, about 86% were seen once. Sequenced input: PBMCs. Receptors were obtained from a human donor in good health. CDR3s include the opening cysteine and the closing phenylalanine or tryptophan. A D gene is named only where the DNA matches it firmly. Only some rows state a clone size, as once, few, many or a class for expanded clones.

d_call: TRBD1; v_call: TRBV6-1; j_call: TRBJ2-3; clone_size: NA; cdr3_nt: TGTGCCAGCAGTGTCGGGACAGGGGGCCGAGATACGCAGTATTTT; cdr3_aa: CASSVGTGGRDTQYF
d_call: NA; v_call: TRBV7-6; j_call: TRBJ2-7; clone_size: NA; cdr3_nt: TGTGCCAGCAGCTCGGGGGGCGTAGTTGGCGAGCAGTACTTC; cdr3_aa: CASSSGGVVGEQYF
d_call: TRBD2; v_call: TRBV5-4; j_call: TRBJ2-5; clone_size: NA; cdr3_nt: TGTGCCAGCAGCTTGTTGGATCGGGAGGTGGAGACCCAGTACTTC; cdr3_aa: CASSLLDREVETQYF
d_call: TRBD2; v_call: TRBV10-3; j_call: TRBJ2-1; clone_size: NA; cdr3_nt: TGTGCCATCAGTGAGGAACTAGCGGGAGGCCATGAGCAGTTCTTC; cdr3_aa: CAISEELAGGHEQFF
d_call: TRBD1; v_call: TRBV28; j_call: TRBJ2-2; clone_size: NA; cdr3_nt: TGTGCCAGCAGTTTATGGGGGGACAGTACCGGGGAGCTGTTTTTT; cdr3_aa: CASSLWGDSTGELFF
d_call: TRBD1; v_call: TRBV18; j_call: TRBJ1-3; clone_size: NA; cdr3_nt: TGTGCCAGCTCACCACCGAAGGGACAGGGTTCACTCCACACCATATATTTT; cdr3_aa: CASSPPKGQGSLHTIYF
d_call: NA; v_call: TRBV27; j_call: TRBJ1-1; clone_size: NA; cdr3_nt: TGTGCCAGCAGTCAAAGGGGCACTGAAGCTTTCTTT; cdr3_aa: CASSQRGTEAFF
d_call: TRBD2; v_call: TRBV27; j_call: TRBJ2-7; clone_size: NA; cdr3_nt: TGTGCCAGCGGGACTAGCGGATCCTACGAGCAGTACTTC; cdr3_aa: CASGTSGSYEQYF
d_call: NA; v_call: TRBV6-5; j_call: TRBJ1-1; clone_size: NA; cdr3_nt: TGTGCCAGCAGGAGTGGGGGGGGCACTGAAGCTTTCTTT; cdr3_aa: CASRSGGGTEAFF
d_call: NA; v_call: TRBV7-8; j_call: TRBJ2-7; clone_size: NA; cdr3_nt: TGTGCCAGCAGCTTAGCTGGGACTGGTAGCTCCTACGAGCAGTACTTC; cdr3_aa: CASSLAGTGSSYEQYF
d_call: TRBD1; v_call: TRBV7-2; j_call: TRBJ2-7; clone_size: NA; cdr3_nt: TGTGCCAGCAGCTCGACGGACAGGAGAGAGTACTTC; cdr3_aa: CASSSTDRREYF
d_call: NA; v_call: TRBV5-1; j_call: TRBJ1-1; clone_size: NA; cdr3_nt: TGCGCCAGCAGCTTGGTCGGGGGAGCTGAAGCTTTCTTT; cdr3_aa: CASSLVGGAEAFF
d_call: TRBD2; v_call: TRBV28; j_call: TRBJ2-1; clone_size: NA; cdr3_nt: TGTGCCAGCAGTTTATTACCCAAGACTAGCGGGAGAAGCAATGAGCAGTTCTTC; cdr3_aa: CASSLLPKTSGRSNEQFF
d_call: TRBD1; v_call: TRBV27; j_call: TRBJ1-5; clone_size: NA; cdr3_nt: TGTGCCAGCAGCCACAGGGGGGATGGGCAGCCCCAGCATTTT; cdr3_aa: CASSHRGDGQPQHF
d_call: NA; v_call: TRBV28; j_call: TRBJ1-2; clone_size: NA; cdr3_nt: TGTGCCAGCAGTTTCGGACAGAGCAGATATGGCTACACCTTC; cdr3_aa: CASSFGQSRYGYTF
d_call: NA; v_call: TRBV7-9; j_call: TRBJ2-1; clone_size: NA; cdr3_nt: TGTGCCAGCGAGGAGGGCCCATACAATGAGCAGTTCTTC; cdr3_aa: CASEEGPYNEQFF
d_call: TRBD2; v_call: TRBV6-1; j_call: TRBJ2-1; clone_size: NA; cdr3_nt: TGTGCCAGCAGCCGGACTAGCGGGGGGAACAATGAGCAGTTCTTC; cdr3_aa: CASSRTSGGNNEQFF
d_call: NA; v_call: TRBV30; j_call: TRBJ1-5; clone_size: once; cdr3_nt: TGTGCCTGGAGCTCGGACAATTATAGCAATCAGCCCCAGCATTTT; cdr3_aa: CAWSSDNYSNQPQHF
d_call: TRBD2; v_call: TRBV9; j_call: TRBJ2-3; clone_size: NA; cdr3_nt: TGTGCCAGCAGCGTAGGAGGAGCGGGGGCTCAAGATACGCAGTATTTT; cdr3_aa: CASSVGGAGAQDTQYF
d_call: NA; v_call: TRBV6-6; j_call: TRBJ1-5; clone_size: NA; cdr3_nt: TGTGCCAGCAGTTATGGGCAGGGAAGCAATCAGCCCCAGCATTTT; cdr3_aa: CASSYGQGSNQPQHF
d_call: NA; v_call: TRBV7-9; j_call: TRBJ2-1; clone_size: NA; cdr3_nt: TGTGCCAGCAGCTTAGACTTAGCCTCCTACAATGAGCAGTTCTTC; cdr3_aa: CASSLDLASYNEQFF
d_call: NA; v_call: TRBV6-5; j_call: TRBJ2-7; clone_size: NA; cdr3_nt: TGTGCCAGCAGTTCGAGGACATTAAGCTCCTACGAGCAGTACTTC; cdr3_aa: CASSSRTLSSYEQYF
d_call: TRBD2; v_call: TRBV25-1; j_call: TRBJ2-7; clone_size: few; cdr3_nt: TGTGCCAGCAGTGGCTTTACGGGGGAGGGCGAGCAGTACTTC; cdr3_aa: CASSGFTGEGEQYF
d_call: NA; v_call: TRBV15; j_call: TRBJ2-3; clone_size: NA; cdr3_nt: TGTGCCACCGGGGATGCAAGGGGGACATACACAGATACGCAGTATTTT; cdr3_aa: CATGDARGTYTDTQYF
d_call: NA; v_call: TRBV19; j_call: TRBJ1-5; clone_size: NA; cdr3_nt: TGTGCCAGTAGTATCGAACTGTTGAAGCCCCAGCATTTT; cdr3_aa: CASSIELLKPQHF
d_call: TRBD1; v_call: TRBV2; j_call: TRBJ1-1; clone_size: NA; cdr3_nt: TGTGCCAGCAGGACAGGGGGCTGGACTGAAGCTTTCTTT; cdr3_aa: CASRTGGWTEAFF
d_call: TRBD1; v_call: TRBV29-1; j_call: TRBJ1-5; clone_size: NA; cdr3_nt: TGCAGCGTTGGCAGGGGGTACAATCAGCCCCAGCATTTT; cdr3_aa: CSVGRGYNQPQHF
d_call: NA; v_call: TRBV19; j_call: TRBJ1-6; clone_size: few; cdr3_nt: TGTGCCAGTAGTATAGTGTCGGTCGGTTCACCCCTCCACTTT; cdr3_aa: CASSIVSVGSPLHF
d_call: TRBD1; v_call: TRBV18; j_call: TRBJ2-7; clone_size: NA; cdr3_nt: TGTGCCAGCTCACCACCGTCCGGGACAGGGGCGCACGAGCAGTACTTC; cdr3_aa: CASSPPSGTGAHEQYF
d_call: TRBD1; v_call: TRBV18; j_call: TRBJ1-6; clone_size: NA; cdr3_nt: TGTGCCAGCTCACTCACGGGACAGGGGAATTCACCCCTCCACTTT; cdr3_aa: CASSLTGQGNSPLHF
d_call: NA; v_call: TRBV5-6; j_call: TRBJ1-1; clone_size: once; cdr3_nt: TGTGCCAGCAGCGCCGGTGGGAGGGCTTTCTTT; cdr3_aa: CASSAGGRAFF
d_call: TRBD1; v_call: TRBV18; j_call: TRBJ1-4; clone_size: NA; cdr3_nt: TGTGCCAGCTCACCTGGACAGGGTGTAAAGGAAAAACTGTTTTTT; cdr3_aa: CASSPGQGVKEKLFF
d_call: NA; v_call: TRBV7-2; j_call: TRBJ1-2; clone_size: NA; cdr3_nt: TGTGCCAGCAGTCCATGGGGAGATGGCTACACCTTC; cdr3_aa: CASSPWGDGYTF
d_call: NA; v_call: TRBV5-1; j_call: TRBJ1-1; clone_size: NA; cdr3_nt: TGCGCCAGCAGCCCTAAGTGGGCAGGGGTGGAGGCCGAAGCTTTCTTT; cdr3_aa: CASSPKWAGVEAEAFF
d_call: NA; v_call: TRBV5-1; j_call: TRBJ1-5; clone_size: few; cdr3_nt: TGCGCCAGCAGCTTGGAGGACAGCCGTTATCAGCCCCAGCATTTT; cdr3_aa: CASSLEDSRYQPQHF
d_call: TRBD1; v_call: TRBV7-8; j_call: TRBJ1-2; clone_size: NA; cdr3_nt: TGTGCCAGCAGCTCCCGGACAGGGCCCTATGGCTACACCTTC; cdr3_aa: CASSSRTGPYGYTF
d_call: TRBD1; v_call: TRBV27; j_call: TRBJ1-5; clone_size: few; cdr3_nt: TGTGCCAGCAGTCCACGGACAGGGAGGGGTAGCAATCAGCCCCAGCATTTT; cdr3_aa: CASSPRTGRGSNQPQHF
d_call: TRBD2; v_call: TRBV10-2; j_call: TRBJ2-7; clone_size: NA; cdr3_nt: TGCGCCAGCAGTCAGGGGACTAGGCAGTACTTC; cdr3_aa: CASSQGTRQYF
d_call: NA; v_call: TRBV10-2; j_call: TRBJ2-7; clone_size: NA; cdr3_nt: TGCGCCAGCAGGGGGCCAGCCACCTACGAGCAGTACTTC; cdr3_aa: CASRGPATYEQYF
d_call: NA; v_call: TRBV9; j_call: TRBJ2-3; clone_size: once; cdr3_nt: TGTGCCAGCAGCGTTGCACCGCGGGGAGCTAACACAGATACGCAGTATTTT; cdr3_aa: CASSVAPRGANTDTQYF
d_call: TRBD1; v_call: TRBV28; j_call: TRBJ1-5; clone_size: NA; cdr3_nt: TGTGCCAGCAGTTCTTACTCGGGACAGGGGAACAATCAGCCCCAGCATTTT; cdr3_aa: CASSSYSGQGNNQPQHF
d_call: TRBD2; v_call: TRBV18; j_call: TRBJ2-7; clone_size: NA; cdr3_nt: TGTGCCAGCTCACCACCTCGGGGACTAGCGGACTCCTACGAGCAGTACTTC; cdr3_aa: CASSPPRGLADSYEQYF
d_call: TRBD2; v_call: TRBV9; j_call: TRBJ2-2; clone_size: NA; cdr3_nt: TGTGCCAGCAGCGCGAGCGGGGCCAGAACCGGGGAGCTGTTTTTT; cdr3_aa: CASSASGARTGELFF
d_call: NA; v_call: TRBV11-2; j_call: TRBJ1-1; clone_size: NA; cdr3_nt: TGTGCCAGCAGCTTGGCAGGCGAGGGCAGTGGAGCTTTCTTT; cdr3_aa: CASSLAGEGSGAFF
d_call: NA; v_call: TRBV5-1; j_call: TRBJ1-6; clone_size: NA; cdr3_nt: TGCGCCAGCAGCCCCGGCGGTTCACCCCTCCACTTT; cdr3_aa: CASSPGGSPLHF
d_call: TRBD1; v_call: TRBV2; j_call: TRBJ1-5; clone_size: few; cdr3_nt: TGTGCCAGCAGTGAGACAGGGCAGCCCCAGCATTTT; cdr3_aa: CASSETGQPQHF
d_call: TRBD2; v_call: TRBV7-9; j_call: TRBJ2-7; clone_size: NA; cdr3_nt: TGTGCCAGCAGCCGACGGGGGGGACTAGCGCCTCGGGAGCAGTACTTC; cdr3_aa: CASSRRGGLAPREQYF
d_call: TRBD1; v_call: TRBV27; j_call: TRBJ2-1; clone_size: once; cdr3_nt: TGTGCCAGCAGAGACTCCGGGACAGCTTACAATGAGCAGTTCTTC; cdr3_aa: CASRDSGTAYNEQFF
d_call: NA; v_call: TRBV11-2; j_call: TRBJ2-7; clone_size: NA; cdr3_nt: TGTGCCAGCAGCTTAGTTATGGGGGGATCCATACGAGGGCAGTACTTC; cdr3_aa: CASSLVMGGSIRGQYF
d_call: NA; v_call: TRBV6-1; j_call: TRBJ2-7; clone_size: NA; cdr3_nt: TGTGCCAGCAGTCAAAGAGGCCCCTACGAGCAGTACTTC; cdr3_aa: CASSQRGPYEQYF
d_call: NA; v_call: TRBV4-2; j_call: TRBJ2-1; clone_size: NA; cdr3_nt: TGTGCCAGCAGCGGAGGCTCCTACAATGAGCAGTTCTTC; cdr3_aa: CASSGGSYNEQFF
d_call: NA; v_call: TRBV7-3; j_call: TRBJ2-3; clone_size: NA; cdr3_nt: TGTGCCAGCAGCCGATCACACTACACAGATACGCAGTATTTT; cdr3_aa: CASSRSHYTDTQYF
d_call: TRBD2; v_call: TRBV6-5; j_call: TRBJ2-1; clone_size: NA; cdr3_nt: TGTGCCAGCAGTTACGCGGGAGCCCCGGGGAATGAGCAGTTCTTC; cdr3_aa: CASSYAGAPGNEQFF
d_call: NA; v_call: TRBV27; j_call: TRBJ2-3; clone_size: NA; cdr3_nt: TGTGCCAGCAGTATAACTAGCACAGATACGCAGTATTTT; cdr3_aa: CASSITSTDTQYF
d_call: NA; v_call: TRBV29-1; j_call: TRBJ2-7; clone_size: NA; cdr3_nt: TGCAGCGTTACCCGCGGAGAAACCAACTCCTACGAGCAGTACTTC; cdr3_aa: CSVTRGETNSYEQYF
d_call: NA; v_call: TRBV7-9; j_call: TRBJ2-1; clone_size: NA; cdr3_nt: TGTGCCAGCAGCCCGAGGGGGGGAGTAAATGAGCAGTTCTTC; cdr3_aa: CASSPRGGVNEQFF
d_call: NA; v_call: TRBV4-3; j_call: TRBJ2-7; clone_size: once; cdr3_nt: TGCGCCAGCAGCCAAGCTCTAGCGACAGATCACAGCTCCTACGAGCAGTACTTC; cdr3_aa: CASSQALATDHSSYEQYF
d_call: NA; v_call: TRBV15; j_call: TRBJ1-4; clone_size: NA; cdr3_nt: TGTGCCACCAGCTTTCGGACTGGTAGGGAAAAACTGTTTTTT; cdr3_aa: CATSFRTGREKLFF
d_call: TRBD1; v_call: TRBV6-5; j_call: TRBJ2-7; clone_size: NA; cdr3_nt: TGTGCCAGCAGCCCCGGGACAGGGGTTCTCGAGCAGTACTTC; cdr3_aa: CASSPGTGVLEQYF